This TCR beta chain was sequenced for a study of blood T cell repertoires in COVID-19. Study context: Sites across the United States, Italy and Spain contributed samples from acute and convalescent COVID-19. T cells, B-cell-depleted T cells, or PBMCs supplied cDNA or gDNA.

Methods used by the authors: Estimation of nucleated cell counts was performed using reference gene primer amplification. Clones were read by immunoSEQ multiplex PCR, and TCRdb kept only the in-frame ones, dropping some. V and J calls and clone size follow that table, whereas D and trimming were derived from the DNA. The data show 180,000 or so clones, with roughly 90% seen just once and about 7% held by the top ten. J lost 4 bases, V lost 5 bases, and 5 bases had no gene match. Germline V lookup: CDR1 GTSNPN, CDR2 SVGIG (reference sequence). The CDR3 spans 15 residues. Material: peripheral blood. The chain joins TRBV30 to TRBJ2-5, with 15 bases aligning to TRBD2. This TCR came from a man aged 35 to 55 with acute or convalescent COVID-19. DNA of the CDR3: TGTGCCTGGGGACTAGCGGGGGGGTTTGGAGAGACCCAGTACTTC. Translation: CAWGLAGGFGETQYF.